The 16 T cell receptor beta chains listed next were all sequenced from one sample in a study of T cells after yellow fever vaccination. MiXCR was run by TCRdb on the 5' RACE reads, yielding one entry per CDR3 protein. The sample has hundreds of thousands of distinct CDR3 sequences, approximately 12% seen once. The sequences come from CD4+ T cells sorted from PBMCs, collected 15 days after the yellow fever booster vaccination. Receptors were obtained from a man aged 18-30 years who received the YFV17D yellow fever vaccine.

The chain is built from TRBV7-9 and TRBJ1-4; a weak D match, TRBD1 (5 bases). V lost 1 base to trimming and J lost 7 bases, with 16 bases between them. Germline CDR1 and CDR2: SEHNR and FQNEAQ (reference sequence). The CDR3 runs to 16 residues. The CDR3 here is CASSLGPGRGGEKLFF. Written as DNA, the CDR3 is TGTGCCAGCAGCTTAGGCCCCGGAAGGGGAGGTGAAAAACTGTTTTTT.

There are a few counts of this clonotype. The chain recombines TRBV7-2 with TRBJ2-3; D unresolved. Trimming pared 2 bases from V and 5 bases from J, leaving 11 bases between. Germline CDR1 and CDR2: SGHTA and FQGNSA. The CDR3 length is 14 residues. CDR3 DNA sequence: TGTGCCAGCAGCTTACAACTCAGTCTAGATACGCAGTATTTT. It codes for CASSLQLSLDTQYF. Supplemented by reference TRBV7-2 and TRBJ2-3, the full variable domain reads GAGVSQSPSNKVTEKGKDVELRCDPISGHTALYWYRQSLGQGLEFLIYFQGNSAPDKSGLPSDRFSAERTGGSVSTLTIQRTQQEDSAVYLCASSLQLSLDTQYFGPGTRLTVL.

The chain recombines TRBV4-1 with TRBJ2-1; a possible D gene is TRBD1 (5 bases). Between the trimmed V and J ends, which lost 1 base and 12 bases, there was a span of 22 bases. CDR1 is MGHRA and CDR2 is YSYEKL in the germline V gene. This CDR3 has 16 amino acids. The CDR3: CASSQAETARPRGQFF. The CDR3 bases are TGCGCCAGCAGCCAAGCCGAGACAGCCCGACCTAGGGGGCAGTTCTTC.

J is TRBJ2-2 and V is TRBV9; TRBD1 matches 10 bases. Trimming removed 0 bases from V and 4 bases from J; junction bases left unmatched: 6. Germline V gene sequence: CDR1 SGDLS, CDR2 YYNGEE. CDR3 size: 17 residues. As DNA, the CDR3 is TGTGCCAGCAGCGTAGACCCGGGACAGGGGAGCACCGGGGAGCTGTTTTTT. Its protein product is CASSVDPGQGSTGELFF.

In its sample, this clonotype was seen a few times. The chain carries TRBV7-7 and TRBJ2-3, with TRBD2 identical over 12 bases. J lost 5 bases, V lost 5 bases, and 8 bases had no gene match. The CDR3 length is 16 residues. CDR1 SSHAT and CDR2 FNYEAQ come from the germline V gene (reference sequence). The DNA of the CDR3 is TGTGCCAGCAGCCCTAGCGGGGGGGCCGGGGTAGATACGCAGTATTTT. Translated, it gives CASSPSGGAGVDTQYF.

This clonotype has only a few counts. This sequence joins TRBV28 and TRBJ2-7, with D tentatively TRBD2 (7 bases). The CDR3 loop spans 14 amino acids. V gave up 6 bases and J gave up 1 base, with 13 bases separating them. Germline CDR1 and CDR2: MDHEN and SYDVKM. Here the CDR3 reads CASSRAGASYEQYV. The CDR3 nucleotides read TGTGCCAGCAGCCGCGCGGGGGCTTCCTACGAGCAGTACGTC.

This clonotype was counted a few times. The chain joins TRBV28 to TRBJ1-5, with D possibly being TRBD1 (6 bases). The germline CDR1 and CDR2 sequences are MDHEN and SYDVKM. Trimming removed 6 bases from V and 6 bases from J, with 15 bases in between. This CDR3 has 14 amino acids. The CDR3 spells CASRSGGGSQPQHF. The CDR3 DNA sequence: TGTGCCAGCAGATCTGGAGGGGGGAGTCAGCCCCAGCATTTT.

This clonotype was picked up a small number of times. In DNA form, the CDR3 reads TGCAGTGCTGGCCCTGGTACTAACCAGTACTTC. Protein: CSAGPGTNQYF. The gene calls are TRBV20-1 and TRBJ2-5; D ambiguous. CDR1 is DFQATT and CDR2 is SNEGSKA in the germline V gene (reference sequence). V dropped 5 bases and J dropped 10 bases, with 14 bases sitting between them. CDR3 length: 11 amino acids.

This clonotype appeared a few times. This chain links TRBV3-1 with TRBJ1-2, with a tentative D call TRBD1 (5 bases). With 0 bases removed from V and 3 bases from J, the gap between germline ends came to 14 bases. Germline V gene data show CDR1 as LGHDT and CDR2 as YNNKEL (reference sequence). CDR3 size: 16 residues. As DNA, the CDR3 is TGTGCCAGCAGCCAAGATGTGCAGGGTCCATACTATGGCTACACCTTC. Amino acids: CASSQDVQGPYYGYTF. Full variable domain (rest looked up from reference TRBV3-1 and TRBJ1-2): DTAVSQTPKYLVTQMGNDKSIKCEQNLGHDTMYWYKQDSKKFLKIMFSYNNKELIINETVPNRFSPKSPDKAHLNLHINSLELGDSAVYFCASSQDVQGPYYGYTFGSGTRLTVV.

This clonotype was recorded at least ten times. The J gene is TRBJ1-1, the V gene TRBV5-1; D unresolved. V dropped 0 bases and J dropped 1 base, with 7 bases sitting between them. From germline, CDR1 is SGHRS and CDR2 YFSETQ. The CDR3 is 14 residues long. The CDR3, as DNA: TGCGCCAGCAGCTTGGATGAGGGGAACACTGAAGCTTTCTTT. Amino acid sequence: CASSLDEGNTEAFF.

This clonotype was seen just once. The chain combines TRBV7-2 with TRBJ1-4, with D possibly being TRBD1 (5 bases). The germline V and J ends were trimmed by 7 bases and 7 bases, with 13 bases remaining between them. The CDR3 loop spans 13 amino acids. CDR1 and CDR2 (germline): SGHTA, FQGNSA. CDR3 bases: TGTGCCAGCACGCCAGGGTTCGGTGAAAAACTGTTTTTT. Residues: CASTPGFGEKLFF. The full variable domain, in which reference TRBV7-2 and TRBJ1-4 provide the parts outside the CDR3, is GAGVSQSPSNKVTEKGKDVELRCDPISGHTALYWYRQSLGQGLEFLIYFQGNSAPDKSGLPSDRFSAERTGGSVSTLTIQRTQQEDSAVYLCASTPGFGEKLFFGSGTQLSVL.

This clonotype occurred a few times. The V and J genes are TRBV5-8 and TRBJ2-6; the D call may be TRBD1 or TRBD2 (5 bases each). In germline, CDR1 is SGHTS, CDR2 YDEGEE. The CDR3 totals 14 residues. The germline V and J ends were trimmed by 2 bases and 4 bases, with 7 bases remaining between them. The CDR3 protein is CASSFWGGANVLTF. The CDR3 DNA follows: TGTGCCAGCAGCTTTTGGGGGGGGGCCAACGTCCTGACTTTC. Complete variable domain (other parts from reference TRBV5-8 and TRBJ2-6): EAGVTQSPTHLIKTRGQQATLRCSPISGHTSVYWYQQALGLGLQFLLWYDEGEERNRGNFPPRFSGRQFPNYSSELNVNALELEDSALYLCASSFWGGANVLTFGAGSRLTVL.

The chain carries TRBV3-1 and TRBJ2-5; D perhaps matches TRBD1 (5 bases). Trimming took off 5 bases at V and 2 bases at J, with 15 bases between the two ends. CDR1 LGHDT and CDR2 YNNKEL come from the germline V gene (reference sequence). There are 15 residues in the CDR3. The CDR3 DNA reads as TGTGCCAGCAGCTATGGGGCTGACCCACAAGAGACCCAGTACTTC. It specifies CASSYGADPQETQYF.

This clonotype was seen a few times. The chain recombines TRBV5-4 with TRBJ2-3; D is uncertain. Germline CDR1 SGHNT, CDR2 YYREEE (reference sequence). V shed 0 bases and J shed 2 bases, with 7 bases lying between them. The CDR3 has 14 amino acids. Written as DNA, the CDR3 is TGTGCCAGCAGCTTGGCCGGCCACACAGATACGCAGTATTTT. Its protein product is CASSLAGHTDTQYF.

This clonotype has a handful of counts. The chain recombines TRBV5-1 with TRBJ2-1; 9 bases fit TRBD2. CDR3 length: 17 residues. With V trimmed by 0 bases and J by 5 bases, 9 bases remained unmatched. CDR1 is SGHRS, CDR2 YFSETQ, per germline. The CDR3 DNA follows: TGCGCCAGCAGCTTGGCCTGGGGGCGGGGGGGTAACAATGAGCAGTTCTTC. It codes for CASSLAWGRGGNNEQFF.

The rearrangement joins TRBV5-1 to TRBJ2-5, with 8 bases identical to TRBD1. With 4 bases clipped from V and 4 bases from J, the junction kept 6 bases outside the gene matches. The germline gives CDR1 SGHRS, CDR2 YFSETQ. This CDR3 is built from 14 residues. The CDR3 sequence: CASSGGQGIETQYF. Here the CDR3 DNA reads TGCGCCAGCAGCGGCGGACAGGGAATAGAGACCCAGTACTTC.